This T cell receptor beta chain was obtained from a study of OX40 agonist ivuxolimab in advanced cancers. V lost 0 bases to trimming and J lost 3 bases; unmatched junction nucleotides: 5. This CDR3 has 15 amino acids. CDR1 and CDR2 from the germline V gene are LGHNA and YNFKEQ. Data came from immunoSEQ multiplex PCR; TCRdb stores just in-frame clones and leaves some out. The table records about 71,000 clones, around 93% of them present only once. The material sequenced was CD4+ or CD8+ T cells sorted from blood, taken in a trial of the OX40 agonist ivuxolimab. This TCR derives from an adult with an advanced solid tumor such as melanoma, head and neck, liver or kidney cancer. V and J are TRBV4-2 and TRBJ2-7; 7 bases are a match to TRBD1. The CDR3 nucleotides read TGTGCCAGCAGCCAAGAATTGGCAGGGGGCTACGAGCAGTACTTC. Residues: CASSQELAGGYEQYF.